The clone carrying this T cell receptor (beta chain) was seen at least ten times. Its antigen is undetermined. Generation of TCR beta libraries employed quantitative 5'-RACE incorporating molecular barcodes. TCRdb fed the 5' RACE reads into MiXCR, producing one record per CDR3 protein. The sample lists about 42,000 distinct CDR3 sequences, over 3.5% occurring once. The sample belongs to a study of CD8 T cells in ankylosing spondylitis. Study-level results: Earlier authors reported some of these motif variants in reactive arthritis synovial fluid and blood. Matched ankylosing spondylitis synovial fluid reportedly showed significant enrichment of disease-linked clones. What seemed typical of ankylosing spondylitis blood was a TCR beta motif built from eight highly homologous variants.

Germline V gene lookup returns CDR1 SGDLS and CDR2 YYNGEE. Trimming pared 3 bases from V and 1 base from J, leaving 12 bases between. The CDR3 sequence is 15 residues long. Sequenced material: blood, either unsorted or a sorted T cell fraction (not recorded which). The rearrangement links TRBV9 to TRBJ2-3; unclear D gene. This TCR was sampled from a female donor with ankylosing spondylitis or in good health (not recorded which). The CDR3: CASSARPSGTDTQYF. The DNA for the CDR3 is TGTGCCAGCAGCGCCCGTCCTTCAGGCACAGATACGCAGTATTTT.